This is a list of T cell receptor beta chains from one sample in a study of post-analysis software for immune sequencing data. Each CDR3 protein is one row after TCRdb ran MiXCR on the PCR reads. The sample contains some 690,000 distinct CDR3 sequences, 55% to 60% of which appear only once. Sequences were obtained from blood. These receptors were taken from a girl aged 2 to 10 with multiple sclerosis. Both conserved end residues are part of each CDR3. The order of the fields is D gene, V gene, J gene, clone size, CDR3 DNA, CDR3 protein. D genes are given only for firm matches. Only some rows state a clone size, as once, few, many or a class for expanded clones.

>-|TRBV27|TRBJ2-4|-
TGTGCCAGCAGTTTGAGTAGCAAAAACATTCAGTACTTC
CASSLSSKNIQYF
>-|TRBV4-2|TRBJ1-2|few
TGTGCCAGCAGTTCTAGGACGGGACCAAACTATGGCTACACCTTC
CASSSRTGPNYGYTF
>-|TRBV6-1|TRBJ2-7|-
TGTGCCAGCAGTGAAGCGCCGGCGGGACCCTACGAGCAGTACTTC
CASSEAPAGPYEQYF
>TRBD2|TRBV3-1|TRBJ2-1|-
TGTGCCAGCAGCCAATCGGTAGCGGGGGCCAGCTCCTACAATGAGCAGTTCTTC
CASSQSVAGASSYNEQFF
>TRBD1|TRBV7-6|TRBJ2-7|few
TGTGCCAGCAGCCACTTACAGGGGTACGAGCAGTACTTC
CASSHLQGYEQYF
>TRBD2|TRBV2|TRBJ2-1|-
TGTGCCAGCCGGGGCGGGACTAGCGGGAGAAATGAGCAGTTCTTC
CASRGGTSGRNEQFF
>-|TRBV10-3|TRBJ1-5|once
TGTGCCATCAGCGACACGAACAATCAGCCCCAGCATTTT
CAISDTNNQPQHF
>-|TRBV20-1|TRBJ2-7|few
TGCAGTGCTAGAGATCTAAAGGGCGTAACGAACGAGCAGTACTTC
CSARDLKGVTNEQYF
>-|TRBV12-3/TRBV12-4|TRBJ1-4|once
TGTGCCACCTCGAAGGGGGTCCAAGAAAAACTGTTTTTT
CATSKGVQEKLFF
>-|TRBV6-5|TRBJ2-5|-
TGTGCCAGCAGCTTCTCTGAGGGGACAAACCAAGAGACCCAGTACTTC
CASSFSEGTNQETQYF
>-|TRBV7-9|TRBJ1-2|-
TGTGCCAGCAGCCCCCCAGGCCAGGGTTTAACTACTGGCTACACCTTC
CASSPPGQGLTTGYTF
>-|TRBV3-1|TRBJ2-3|-
TGTGCCAGCAGCCACGGGGGCCCCCCCGACACAGATACGCAGTATTTT
CASSHGGPPDTDTQYF
>TRBD1|TRBV18|TRBJ1-1|-
TGTGCCAGCTCACAAGGGACAGGCCAGACTGAAGCTTTCTTT
CASSQGTGQTEAFF
>TRBD1|TRBV20-1|TRBJ1-2|few
TGCAGTGCCCCGTCGACAGGGCTTAACTATGGCTACACCTTC
CSAPSTGLNYGYTF
>-|TRBV29-1|TRBJ2-7|-
TGCAGCGTTACCAGGGGCTACGAGCAGTACTTC
CSVTRGYEQYF
>-|TRBV29-1|TRBJ2-7|few
TGCAGCGTCTCACAACCCTACGAGCAGTACTTC
CSVSQPYEQYF
>-|TRBV2|TRBJ2-3|few
TGTGCCAGCATCCGTGATACAGGACGCACAGATACGCAGTATTTT
CASIRDTGRTDTQYF
>-|TRBV6-2/TRBV6-3|TRBJ2-5|-
TGTGCCAGCAGTTACGGGGACAACCTACGGAGAGAGCAGTACTTC
CASSYGDNLRREQYF
>TRBD1|TRBV4-1|TRBJ2-7|-
TGCGCCAGCCCGCCCGGGGACCGACAGGGGGGCTACGAGCAGTACTTC
CASPPGDRQGGYEQYF
>-|TRBV3-1|TRBJ2-1|-
TGTGCCAGCAGCCAAGACTTGTCAGGGTTATCCGGTGAGCAGTTCTTC
CASSQDLSGLSGEQFF